The rows below give T cell receptor beta chains drawn from one sample of a study of cytomegalovirus exposure and HLA in healthy donors. Profiled with immunoSEQ multiplex PCR; TCRdb holds only in-frame clones, not every one. The data show about 96,000 clones, around 64% seen once. The specimen was PBMCs. The source is a man in his sixties in good health and CMV-seronegative. The CDR3 runs from the conserved cysteine through the conserved F or W. The D gene is left open where the match is weak. Some rows have no size entry. The others give once, few or many, or a class for an expanded clone.

v_gene	abundance	d_gene	j_gene	CDR3aa	CDR3nt
TRBV6-1	.	TRBD2	TRBJ2-7	CASNLWGGYSYEQYF	TGTGCCAGCAATCTCTGGGGGGGATATTCCTACGAGCAGTACTTC
TRBV11-3	.	.	TRBJ1-1	CASSFGGAGNTEAFF	TGTGCCAGCAGCTTTGGGGGGGCCGGGAACACTGAAGCTTTCTTT
TRBV4-1	.	.	TRBJ2-7	CASSETPGSHYEQYF	TGCGCCAGCAGCGAGACGCCAGGCTCCCACTACGAGCAGTACTTC
TRBV5-4	few	.	TRBJ2-2	CASSRSTLANTGELFF	TGTGCCAGCAGCCGATCGACACTCGCGAACACCGGGGAGCTGTTTTTT
TRBV5-1	.	TRBD1	TRBJ1-2	CASTGTGANYGYTF	TGCGCCAGCACTGGGACAGGCGCAAACTATGGCTACACCTTC
TRBV7-6	.	.	TRBJ1-4	CASSEGGGEMRGLFF	TGTGCCAGCAGCGAAGGGGGAGGGGAGATGCGGGGACTGTTTTTT
TRBV19	.	TRBD1	TRBJ2-7	CAAGTDYYEQYF	TGTGCCGCAGGGACAGACTACTACGAGCAGTACTTC
TRBV5-6	.	TRBD1	TRBJ1-5	CASIPLDRVIDQPQHF	TGTGCCAGCATTCCACTCGACAGGGTAATCGATCAGCCCCAGCATTTT
TRBV7-3	.	TRBD1	TRBJ2-5	CASSLTPGTGETQYF	TGTGCCAGCAGCTTAACACCCGGGACAGGGGAGACCCAGTACTTC
TRBV7-9	once	.	TRBJ1-2	CASSFWGQDYGYTF	TGTGCCAGCAGCTTTTGGGGACAAGACTATGGCTACACCTTC
TRBV7-9	.	TRBD2	TRBJ2-1	CASSLGESAGAYNEQFF	TGTGCCAGCAGCTTAGGAGAGTCAGCGGGAGCCTACAATGAGCAGTTCTTC
TRBV11-3	.	.	TRBJ2-6	CASSLRRSGANVLTF	TGTGCCAGCAGCTTAAGGAGATCCGGGGCCAACGTCCTGACTTTC
TRBV30	.	TRBD1	TRBJ1-5	CAWIDREAARSNQPQHF	TGTGCCTGGATTGACAGGGAAGCGGCAAGGAGCAATCAGCCCCAGCATTTT
TRBV5-4	few	.	TRBJ2-3	CASSPGVGPSTDTQYF	TGTGCCAGCAGCCCAGGTGTGGGGCCGAGTACAGATACGCAGTATTTT
TRBV7-9	few	TRBD1	TRBJ1-1	CASSLADRGPNTEAFF	TGTGCCAGCAGCTTAGCGGACAGGGGGCCGAACACTGAAGCTTTCTTT
TRBV10-1	.	TRBD1	TRBJ1-2	CASSGTGGSSYGYTF	TGCGCCAGCAGCGGGACAGGGGGGAGTAGCTATGGCTACACCTTC
TRBV4-1	.	.	TRBJ2-1	CASTRLGGYNEQFF	TGTGCCAGCACGAGATTAGGAGGCTACAATGAGCAGTTCTTC
TRBV7-7	.	TRBD2	TRBJ2-5	CASSPGLAGKEGFKTQYF	TGTGCCAGCAGCCCAGGACTAGCGGGGAAAGAGGGTTTTAAGACCCAGTACTTC
TRBV7-3	few	TRBD2	TRBJ2-1	CASSLMAGGLNEQFF	TGTGCCAGCAGCTTAATGGCGGGGGGGCTCAATGAGCAGTTCTTC
TRBV6-6	many	TRBD2	TRBJ2-7	CASSFGTSGSYEQYF	TGTGCCAGCAGTTTTGGGACTAGCGGGAGCTACGAGCAGTACTTC
TRBV11-1	.	.	TRBJ2-7	CASSATSLRESEQYF	TGTGCCAGCAGCGCAACTAGCCTCCGAGAGAGCGAGCAGTACTTC
TRBV9	few	.	TRBJ1-1	CASSVGGPANTEAFF	TGTGCCAGCAGCGTAGGTGGGCCAGCGAACACTGAAGCTTTCTTT
TRBV5-1	.	TRBD2	TRBJ2-3	CASSSRTSGESTDTQYF	TGCGCCAGCAGCTCACGTACTAGCGGGGAGAGCACAGATACGCAGTATTTT